The next 12 T cell receptor beta chains were all read from a single sample in a study of T-cell memory formation after mild COVID-19. TCRdb used MiXCR to reprocess the 5' RACE reads, holding one entry per CDR3 protein. In the table there are some 250,000 distinct CDR3 sequences, over 9% of which are singletons. Sequenced material: PBMCs or a T cell subset sorted from them (not recorded which). These receptors all come from a man aged 18 to 29 who had mild COVID-19 (a few samples of this study predate the infection). Cell type and time point are not known.

This clonotype was seen a few times. The J gene is TRBJ2-3, the V gene TRBV6-5; possibly TRBD2 for D (7 bases). The CDR3 has 16 residues. The germline gives CDR1 MNHEY, CDR2 SVGAGI. Trimming took 8 bases from V and 2 from J, leaving 20 bases between them. The CDR3 sequence: CASGSVGGRDTDTQYF. The CDR3 DNA sequence: TGTGCCAGCGGGTCTGTGGGGGGGCGGGACACAGATACGCAGTATTTT.

The genes are TRBV18 and TRBJ1-3, with D possibly matching TRBD1 (5 bases). Deletions cut 3 bases from V and 1 base from J, with 7 bases between. Germline CDR1 is KGHSH and CDR2 is LQKENI. The CDR3 is 14 residues long. The CDR3 is CASSPRQSGNTIYF. The CDR3 nucleotides read TGTGCCAGCTCACCGCGACAGTCTGGAAACACCATATATTTT.

The V and J genes are TRBV12-3 or TRBV12-4 and TRBJ1-5; D not certain. V dropped 3 bases and J dropped 3 bases, with 6 bases sitting between them. This CDR3 comprises 13 residues. The DNA for the CDR3 is TGTGCCAGCAGTTTGGCCCTCAATCAGCCCCAGCATTTT. Its protein product is CASSLALNQPQHF.

Only a few counts were recorded for this clonotype. The rearrangement links TRBV12-3 or TRBV12-4 to TRBJ2-1; maybe TRBD2 (6 bases). The CDR3 loop spans 13 amino acids. Deletions cut 5 bases from V and 8 bases from J, with 13 bases between. The CDR3 reads CASSRPSEYEQFF. For the CDR3, the DNA is TGTGCCAGCAGTCGCCCTAGCGAGTATGAGCAGTTCTTC.

The rearrangement uses TRBV18 and TRBJ2-3; the D gene is possibly TRBD1 (5 bases). V lost 8 bases and J 4 bases, leaving 10 bases between the germline ends. CDR3 length equals 12 residues. Germline V CDR1 and CDR2: KGHSH, LQKENI. The DNA of the CDR3 is TGTGCCAGCGCTCCCAGGGCAGATACGCAGTATTTT. It is translated as CASAPRADTQYF.

This clonotype was recorded a few times. The rearrangement joins TRBV11-2 to TRBJ1-1; D gene unclear. CDR3 length: 14 residues. Trimming removed 0 bases from V and 2 bases from J, with 7 bases in between. Germline CDR1 and CDR2: SGHAT and FQNNGV. The chain's CDR3 is CASSLDGINTEAFF. The CDR3, as DNA: TGTGCCAGCAGCTTAGACGGTATAAACACTGAAGCTTTCTTT.

This clonotype was observed many times. The CDR3 region is CATSGQGQNQPQHF. CDR3 DNA sequence: TGTGCCACCAGTGGGCAGGGCCAAAATCAGCCCCAGCATTTT. The chain links TRBV24-1 to TRBJ1-5; D perhaps matches TRBD1 (5 bases). From germline, CDR1 is KGHDR and CDR2 SFDVKD. The CDR3 length is 14 residues. With 5 bases removed from V and 4 bases from J, the gap between germline ends came to 11 bases.

This clonotype appeared a few times. The chain links TRBV19 to TRBJ2-3; D might be TRBD2 (5 bases). Germline V gene lookup returns CDR1 LNHDA and CDR2 SQIVND (reference sequence). The CDR3 sequence is 13 residues long. Trimming removed 1 base at V and 5 bases at J, with 7 bases between. CDR3 sequence (DNA): TGTGCCAGTAGTATAGTTGAGGGAGATACGCAGTATTTT. It translates to CASSIVEGDTQYF.

The V call is TRBV6-5, the J call TRBJ2-3; D perhaps matches TRBD1 (6 bases). V was trimmed by 11 bases and J by 0 bases, leaving 18 bases between them. CDR3 length: 15 residues. CDR1 is MNHEY and CDR2 is SVGAGI in the germline V gene. The CDR3 is CASSVGGLSTDTQYF. The CDR3 DNA reads TGTGCCTCATCTGTAGGGGGTCTTAGCACAGATACGCAGTATTTT.

The chain recombines TRBV9 with TRBJ2-3; D might be TRBD1 (5 bases). Trimming removed 2 bases at V and 1 base at J, with 8 bases between. Germline V gene lookup returns CDR1 SGDLS and CDR2 YYNGEE. The CDR3 length is 14 residues. CDR3 sequence (DNA): TGTGCCAGCAGCGTCGGCAGGGGCACAGATACGCAGTATTTT. Protein sequence: CASSVGRGTDTQYF.

This clonotype was observed a few times. The rearrangement uses TRBV27 and TRBJ1-3; TRBD1 agrees at 7 bases. Germline V gene lookup returns CDR1 MNHEY and CDR2 SMNVEV (reference sequence). The trim removed 5 bases at V and 0 bases at J, leaving 7 bases unmatched. The CDR3 length is 16 residues. This chain's CDR3 is CASSERQGFSGNTIYF. CDR3 nucleotide sequence: TGTGCCAGCAGTGAACGACAGGGATTCTCTGGAAACACCATATATTTT.

This clonotype was seen only a few times. The rearrangement links TRBV9 to TRBJ2-2; D perhaps matches TRBD1 (6 bases). Trimming pared 5 bases from V and 2 bases from J, leaving 10 bases between. The CDR3 is 14 amino acids. From germline, CDR1 is SGDLS and CDR2 YYNGEE. The CDR3 spells CASRADSNTGELFF. CDR3 DNA sequence: TGTGCCAGCAGGGCGGACAGTAACACCGGGGAGCTGTTTTTT.